This T cell receptor (beta chain) originates from a study of T cells expressing NK-cell markers. Overall study context: Seven HCMV-seropositive donors and one seronegative donor made up the eight sequenced donors.

For TCR beta, cDNA was produced by 5'RACE template switching with UMIs. TCRdb re-called the 5' RACE reads; every CDR3 protein appears as one record, without DNA. The sample shows approximately 170,000 distinct CDR3 sequences, and around 20% sits with its ten largest clones. In the case of this clonotype: Its antigen is not known.

Study findings and constraints: HCMV specificity of the expanded NKG2C+ T cell clones was not established. Of the CD8+ T cell pool in over 5 donors, roughly 1.0-7.0% was accounted for by dominant NKG2C+ clonotypes.

The sequencing input was blood T cells: a sorted CD56 or NKG2C T cell subset, CD4+ or CD8+ T cells, or bulk PBMC T cells (not recorded which). This sequence was found in a man between 18 and 69 years old in good health.

This CDR3 reads CSAKVGPRDQPQHF. The gene calls are TRBV20-1 and TRBJ1-5. CDR1 and CDR2 from the germline V gene are DFQATT and SNEGSKA (reference sequence). The CDR3 is made up of 14 amino acids.